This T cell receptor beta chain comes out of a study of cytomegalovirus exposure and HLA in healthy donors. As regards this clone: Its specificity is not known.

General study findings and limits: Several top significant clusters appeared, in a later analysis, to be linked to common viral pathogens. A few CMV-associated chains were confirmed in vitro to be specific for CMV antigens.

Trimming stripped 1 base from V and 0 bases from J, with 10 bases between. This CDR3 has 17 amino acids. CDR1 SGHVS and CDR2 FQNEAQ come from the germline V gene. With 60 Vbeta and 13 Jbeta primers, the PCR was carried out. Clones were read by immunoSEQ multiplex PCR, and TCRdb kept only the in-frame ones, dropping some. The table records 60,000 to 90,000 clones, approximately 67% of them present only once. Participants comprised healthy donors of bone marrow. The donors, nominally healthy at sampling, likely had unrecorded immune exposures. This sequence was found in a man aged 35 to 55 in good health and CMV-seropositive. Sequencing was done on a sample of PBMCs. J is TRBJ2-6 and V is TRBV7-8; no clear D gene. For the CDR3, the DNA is TGTGCCAGCAGCTTAGGACAAATCCCCTCTGGGGCCAACGTCCTGACTTTC. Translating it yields CASSLGQIPSGANVLTF.